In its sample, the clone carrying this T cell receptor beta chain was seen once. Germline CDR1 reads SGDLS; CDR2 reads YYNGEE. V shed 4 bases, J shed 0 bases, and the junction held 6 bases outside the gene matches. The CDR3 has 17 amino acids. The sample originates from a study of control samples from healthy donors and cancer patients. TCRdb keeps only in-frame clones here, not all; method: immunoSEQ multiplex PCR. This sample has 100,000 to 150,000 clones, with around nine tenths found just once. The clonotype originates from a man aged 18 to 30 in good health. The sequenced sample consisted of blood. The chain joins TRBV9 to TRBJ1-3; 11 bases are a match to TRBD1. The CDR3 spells CASSRRDRGNSGNTIYF. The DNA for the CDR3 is TGTGCCAGCAGCCGCCGGGACAGGGGGAACTCTGGAAACACCATATATTTT.